The 10 T cell receptor beta chains given below trace back to one sample, sequenced in a study of read filtering for tumor transcriptome and immune sequencing. Molecular barcoded adaptors covering alpha/delta and beta/gamma chains were used on roughly 400 ng RNA. In TCRdb, the reads were re-called with MiXCR into one record per CDR3 protein. The table lists 90,000 to 95,000 distinct CDR3 sequences, approximately 21% of them singletons. Sequencing used a population of CD138-negative cells sorted from bone marrow. These receptors came from a donor aged 40 or older with multiple myeloma.

The chain carries TRBV7-6 and TRBJ2-3; TRBD1 agrees at 9 bases. The CDR3 has 16 amino acids. Germline CDR1 is SGHVS and CDR2 is FNYEAQ. J lost 5 bases, V lost 1 base, and 7 bases had no gene match. The CDR3 coding sequence is TGTGCCAGCAGCTTAGGGTGGGACAGGGTCGGAGATACGCAGTATTTT. Its translation is CASSLGWDRVGDTQYF.

The chain employs TRBV30 and TRBJ2-5; D remains ambiguous. V lost 1 base, J lost 4 bases, and 7 bases lay in between. The CDR3 runs 12 residues. From germline, CDR1 is GTSNPN and CDR2 SVGIG (reference sequence). In DNA, the CDR3 is TGTGCCTGGAGTGGACCATCAGAGACCCAGTACTTC. It encodes CAWSGPSETQYF. Using reference TRBV30 and TRBJ2-5 for the parts outside the CDR3, the full variable domain is SQTIHQWPATLVQPVGSPLSLECTVEGTSNPNLYWYRQAAGRGLQLLFYSVGIGQISSEVPQNLSASRPQDRQFILSSKKLLLSDSGFYLCAWSGPSETQYFGPGTRLLVL.

To note about this clonotype: A much larger clone lies a single base off, so this may be a read error. This chain connects TRBV5-1 to TRBJ1-1; TRBD1 matches at 10 bases. The length of the CDR3 is 12 residues. The V gene end was trimmed by 6 bases and the J gene end by 9 bases; junction bases not matched to a gene: 5. Germline values: CDR1 SGHRS, CDR2 YFSETQ. This chain's CDR3 is CASNGQGDKAFF. The CDR3, as DNA: TGCGCCAGCAACGGACAGGGGGATAAAGCTTTCTTT.

This clonotype was seen at least ten times. This rearrangement joins TRBV6-8 to TRBJ1-5; D might be TRBD1 (6 bases). Germline V lookup: CDR1 MNHGY, CDR2 SAAAGT. The CDR3 totals 15 residues. V lost 6 bases to trimming and J lost 3 bases, with 15 bases between them. The CDR3 DNA reads TGTGCCAGCAGCCAACAGGGAGGGAACAATCAGCCCCAGCATTTT. Amino acids: CASSQQGGNNQPQHF.

This clonotype has a handful of counts. The V and J genes are TRBV6-6 and TRBJ2-1; 9 bases map to TRBD2. Losses at the gene ends were 8 bases for V and 0 bases for J; bases not matched to a gene: 5. The CDR3 loop spans 15 amino acids. Germline CDR1 and CDR2: MNHNY and SVGAGI (reference sequence). The CDR3 region has the DNA TGTGCCAGCGTGAGCGGGGGGAGCTCCTACAATGAGCAGTTCTTC. This gives the protein CASVSGGSSYNEQFF.

This clonotype has a count of ten or more. The chain has TRBV5-1 and TRBJ2-2; D possibly matches TRBD1 or TRBD2 (6 bases each). CDR3 size: 15 residues. Germline V gene data show CDR1 as SGHRS and CDR2 as YFSETQ. The germline V and J ends were trimmed by 5 bases and 3 bases, with 14 bases remaining between them. Here the CDR3 reads CASRGGPGDTGELFF. Here the CDR3 DNA reads TGCGCCAGCAGAGGGGGGCCGGGGGACACCGGGGAGCTGTTTTTT.

Concerning this clonotype itself: This may be a read error: a much more frequent sequence differs by one nucleotide. V and J are TRBV6-5 and TRBJ2-5; maybe TRBD1 (6 bases). The CDR3 has 16 amino acids. The V gene lost 10 bases and the J gene lost 5 bases, with 26 bases spanning the gap. CDR1 and CDR2 from the germline V gene are MNHEY and SVGAGI. The CDR3 sequence: CAISYSGTSVWETQYF. CDR3 nucleotides: TGTGCCATCAGCTACTCCGGGACATCGGTTTGGGAGACCCAGTACTTC.

This clonotype was found many times. The chain has TRBV7-2 and TRBJ2-5; D uncertain. V lost 3 bases, J lost 5 bases, and 4 bases lay in between. The CDR3 length is 11 residues. In germline, CDR1 is SGHTA, CDR2 FQGNSA. The CDR3 here is CASSFHETQYF. CDR3 DNA: TGTGCCAGCAGCTTCCATGAGACCCAGTACTTC.

This clonotype was found many times. The CDR3 protein is CASSLIGGSHQETQYF. In DNA, the CDR3 is TGTGCCAGCAGCTTAATTGGTGGCTCCCACCAAGAGACCCAGTACTTC. This chain joins TRBV11-2 and TRBJ2-5; no firm D call. In germline, CDR1 is SGHAT, CDR2 FQNNGV. The V end was cut by 2 bases, the J end by 0 bases, with 13 bases between. This CDR3 contains 16 residues.

This clonotype was seen only a few times. The chain links TRBV7-9 to TRBJ1-3, with D possibly being TRBD1 (5 bases). The CDR3 contains 13 residues. Germline V lookup: CDR1 SEHNR, CDR2 FQNEAQ (reference sequence). V dropped 4 bases and J dropped 2 bases, with 6 bases sitting between them. The CDR3 region has the DNA TGTGCCAGCAGCTGGGGGACTGGAAACACCATATATTTT. Translation: CASSWGTGNTIYF.